The T cell receptor (beta chain) under discussion was sequenced for a study of control samples from healthy donors and cancer patients. Repertoires were generated with immunoSEQ multiplex PCR, while TCRdb's copy carries only in-frame clones and drops some. Of approximately 170,000 clones in the sample, roughly 95% were seen once. This CDR3 is built from 16 residues. CDR1 is LNHDA, CDR2 SQIVND, per germline (reference sequence). Trimming stripped 5 bases from V and 0 bases from J, with 17 bases between. The sequencing sample was made of blood. This receptor was obtained from an older woman in good health. This chain connects TRBV19 to TRBJ2-7; a possible D gene is TRBD2 (6 bases). The DNA of the CDR3 is TGTGCCAGTAGTCCCAGGGTTAGCGGCAACTCCTACGAGCAGTACTTC. This gives the protein CASSPRVSGNSYEQYF.